What follows is one T cell receptor (beta chain) and its context. Its target is unknown. The sample originates from a study of blood T cells in healthy people across ages. Broader study findings: Changes in expanded clonotypes were possibly confounded, as the CMV status of donors was unknown.

A second PCR of 7 to 11 cycles used a sample-barcoded 5' primer and a J-beta primer mix. One entry per CDR3 protein, called by TCRdb with MiXCR from the 5' RACE reads. Of over 300,000 distinct CDR3 sequences listed, about 49% are singletons. The people who gave samples were healthy Caucasians from Russia, aged roughly 6 to 90. The authors extracted at least 6 micrograms of total RNA per sample. Sequencing was carried out using blood. This TCR was recovered from a man aged 55 to 70 in good health.

The DNA of the CDR3 is TGTGCCAGCAGCTCCTGGGACGTAGAAGGCTACACCTTC. It yields the protein CASSSWDVEGYTF. The chain recombines TRBV3-1 with TRBJ1-2; perhaps TRBD1 as D (5 bases). The germline gives CDR1 LGHDT, CDR2 YNNKEL (reference sequence). Trimming stripped 5 bases from V and 8 bases from J, with 15 bases between. The CDR3 has 13 residues.